This TCR beta chain was recorded in a study of cytomegalovirus exposure and HLA in healthy donors. Note on this clone: The antigen remains unidentified.

V lost 10 bases to trimming and J lost 5 bases; unmatched junction nucleotides: 8. Germline V gene sequence: CDR1 ENHRY, CDR2 SYGVKD. This CDR3 comprises 13 residues. With 60 Vbeta and 13 Jbeta primers, the PCR was carried out. Some clones are missing from TCRdb's copy, which holds only in-frame ones; the method was immunoSEQ multiplex PCR. The table has 30,000 to 40,000 clones, approximately 90% seen once. Overall study findings and caveats: There were reportedly fewer N-insertions in an Asian-associated ancestry cluster than the roughly 680-donor mean, in a later analysis.

Sequencing was carried out using PBMCs. This sequence joins TRBV10-3 and TRBJ1-1; 9 nucleotides agree with TRBD1. This sequence was found in a woman between 40 and 50 years old in good health and CMV-seropositive. The CDR3, as DNA: TGTGCCACCTCAGGACAGGGGAGAACTGAAGCTTTCTTT. The encoded protein is CATSGQGRTEAFF.